This T cell receptor (beta chain) was recovered during a study of OX40 agonist ivuxolimab in advanced cancers. Study summary: Partial responses occurred in Three dose-escalation patients, one with hepatocellular carcinoma and two with cutaneous melanoma. Study-wide results and caveats: More expanded clones were found, on average, in CD8+ than in CD4+ T cells.

The CDR3 length is 14 residues. The V gene end was trimmed by 6 bases and the J gene end by 2 bases; junction bases not matched to a gene: 4. Germline values: CDR1 MNHEY, CDR2 SVGAGI. Profiling relied on immunoSEQ multiplex PCR, and the TCRdb table lists in-frame clones only, not all of them. Among tens of thousands of clones listed, 90% to 95% were seen once. About this clone: The antigen is undetermined.

The gene calls are TRBV6-5 and TRBJ1-3; TRBD1 matches at 7 bases. Specimen: CD4+ or CD8+ T cells sorted from blood, collected in a trial of the OX40 agonist ivuxolimab. This TCR derives from an adult with an advanced solid tumor such as melanoma, head and neck, liver or kidney cancer. Here the CDR3 DNA reads TGTGCCAGCAGCCAAGGGACAGCTGGAAACACCATATATTTT. Protein: CASSQGTAGNTIYF.